This T cell receptor (beta chain) emerged from a study of blood T cells in healthy people across ages. Researchers isolated at least 6.5 million PBMCs per sample. Together with a sample-barcoded 5' primer, a J-beta primer mix was included in a second PCR lasting roughly 7 to 11 cycles. One entry per CDR3 protein, called by TCRdb with MiXCR from the 5' RACE reads. The sample includes 800,000 to 950,000 distinct CDR3 sequences, 29% of them seen just once. Germline loops: CDR1 DFQATT, CDR2 SNEGSKA (reference sequence). This CDR3 is 12 amino acids long. V lost 6 bases and J 9 bases, leaving 15 bases between the germline ends. This sample also appeared in a second study, on T cells of mothers and their children. As reported in that work: The study recruited a few healthy Caucasian mothers and their six children as donors. At a rate of around 1.6 ug per 15 ul, cDNA synthesis received all of the extracted RNA. The effect of thymic selection on TCR recombination output is similar between related and unrelated pairs.

The chain combines TRBV20-1 with TRBJ2-1, with D perhaps TRBD2 (5 bases). The sample was blood. This TCR came from a woman aged 40 to 55 in good health. This chain's CDR3 is CSAPGLAVEQFF. The CDR3 region has the DNA TGCAGTGCCCCGGGCCTAGCAGTTGAGCAGTTCTTC.